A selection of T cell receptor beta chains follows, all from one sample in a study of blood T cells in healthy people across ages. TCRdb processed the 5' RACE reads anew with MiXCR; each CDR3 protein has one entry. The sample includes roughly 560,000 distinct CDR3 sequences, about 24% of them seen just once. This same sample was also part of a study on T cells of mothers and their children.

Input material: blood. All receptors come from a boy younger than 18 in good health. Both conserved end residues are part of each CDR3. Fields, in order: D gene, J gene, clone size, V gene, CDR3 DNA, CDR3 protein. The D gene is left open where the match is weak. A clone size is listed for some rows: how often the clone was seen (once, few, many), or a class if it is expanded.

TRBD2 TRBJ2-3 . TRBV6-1 TGTGCCAGCACCTGGCCTCGGACTAGCGGGAGGCTGAGCACAGATACGCAGTATTTT CASTWPRTSGRLSTDTQYF
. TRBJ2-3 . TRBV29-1 TGCAGCGTTGTTTCATGGCGGGCAGATACGCAGTATTTT CSVVSWRADTQYF
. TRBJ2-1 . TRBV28 TGTGCCAGCAGTTTACCGGCGGGGTCCGCCTACAATGAGCAGTTCTTC CASSLPAGSAYNEQFF
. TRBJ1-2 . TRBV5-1 TGCGCCAGCAGCAGCAGGACAGCTGATTATGGCTACACCTTC CASSSRTADYGYTF
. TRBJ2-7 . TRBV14 TGTGCCAGCAGCCACTGGACAGCAGCCTACGAGCAGTACTTC CASSHWTAAYEQYF
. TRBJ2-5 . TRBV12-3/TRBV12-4 TGTGCCAGCAGCGTCCATGACCAAGAGACCCAGTACTTC CASSVHDQETQYF
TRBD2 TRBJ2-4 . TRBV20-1 TGCAGTCCCAAAAGAGCGGGGGGAGCCAAAAACATTCAGTACTTC CSPKRAGGAKNIQYF
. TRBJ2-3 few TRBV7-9 TGTGCCAGCAGCGCAACCTACCGCACAGATACGCAGTATTTT CASSATYRTDTQYF
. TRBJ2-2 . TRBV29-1 TGCAGCGTTGCCAGGCCCACCGGGGAGCTGTTTTTT CSVARPTGELFF
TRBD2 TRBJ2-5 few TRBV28 TGTGCCAGCAGTCCCCGGACTAGCGGGGGTGAGACCCAGTACTTC CASSPRTSGGETQYF